The next 32 T cell receptor beta chains were all read from a single sample in a study of a mutant IDH1 vaccine in newly diagnosed glioma. Profiled with immunoSEQ multiplex PCR; TCRdb holds only in-frame clones, not every one. The sample includes 65,000 to 70,000 clones, around 85% of them seen just once. The time point is: baseline, week 1 (first vaccination visit). Specified treatment: pre-vaccination baseline after standard-of-care therapy. Here the sequenced sample was PBMCs, taken from a glioma patient treated with radiotherapy, temozolomide or both. These receptors came from a man aged 25-40 years with glioma.

The chain carries TRBV5-1 and TRBJ2-7; TRBD2 aligns across 8 bases. Germline assignment: CDR1 SGHRS and CDR2 YFSETQ. The CDR3 spans 14 residues. Trimming at V came to 5 bases and at J to 3 bases, leaving 7 bases not matched to a gene. DNA of the CDR3: TGCGCCAGCAGGCCAATGACTAGCGTCTACGAGCAGTACTTC. This gives the protein CASRPMTSVYEQYF.

The chain has TRBV30 and TRBJ2-1; the D call may be TRBD1 or TRBD2 (6 bases each). Germline lookup yields CDR1 GTSNPN and CDR2 SVGIG (reference sequence). The CDR3 is 13 amino acids. V dropped 2 bases and J dropped 8 bases, with 13 bases sitting between them. The CDR3 sequence: CAWSPGAQYEQFF. The CDR3 DNA follows: TGTGCCTGGAGTCCGGGGGCCCAATATGAGCAGTTCTTC.

The chain couples TRBV27 to TRBJ2-2; tentatively, D is TRBD2 (5 bases). Germline loops: CDR1 MNHEY, CDR2 SMNVEV (reference sequence). V gave up 4 bases and J gave up 1 base, with 16 bases separating them. The length of the CDR3 is 17 residues. CDR3 DNA sequence: TGTGCCAGCAGTTCCCAAGAACTAGGGTTGAACACCGGGGAGCTGTTTTTT. Translated, it gives CASSSQELGLNTGELFF.

The chain carries TRBV30 and TRBJ1-6; no clear D gene. Looked up from germline, CDR1 is GTSNPN and CDR2 is SVGIG (reference sequence). V was clipped by 2 bases and J by 3 bases, with 5 bases between them. The CDR3 has 13 residues. CDR3 in DNA: TGTGCCTGGAGTCTCGACTATAATTCACCCCTCCACTTT. Translation gives CAWSLDYNSPLHF. The full variable domain, its missing parts supplied by reference TRBV30 and TRBJ1-6, is SQTIHQWPATLVQPVGSPLSLECTVEGTSNPNLYWYRQAAGRGLQLLFYSVGIGQISSEVPQNLSASRPQDRQFILSSKKLLLSDSGFYLCAWSLDYNSPLHFGNGTRLTVT.

The V call is TRBV19, the J call TRBJ1-1; weak D call: TRBD1 (6 bases). Trimming shortened V by 8 bases and J by 1 base, and 17 bases separated the two germline ends. The CDR3 spans 15 residues. The V gene's germline CDR1 is LNHDA and CDR2 SQIVND (reference sequence). In DNA, the CDR3 is TGTGCCAGTGCAGAGGACAGCTCCCAGAACACTGAAGCTTTCTTT. Translated: CASAEDSSQNTEAFF.

This rearrangement joins TRBV7-6 to TRBJ2-7; 9 positions agree with TRBD1. Trimming removed 5 bases from V and 2 bases from J; junction bases left unmatched: 10. This CDR3 contains 16 residues. Germline CDR1 reads SGHVS; CDR2 reads FNYEAQ. The CDR3: CASSALTGGQAYEQYF. CDR3 DNA sequence: TGTGCCAGCAGCGCCCTAACAGGGGGCCAAGCCTACGAGCAGTACTTC.

This chain links TRBV27 with TRBJ2-5, with D tentatively TRBD2 (6 bases). The CDR3 contains 16 residues. V was trimmed by 5 bases and J by 5 bases, leaving 21 bases between them. The V gene's germline CDR1 is MNHEY and CDR2 SMNVEV (reference sequence). The CDR3 here is CASSNRELSSGETQYF. CDR3 nucleotide sequence: TGTGCCAGCAGTAACCGGGAGTTAAGTTCCGGGGAGACCCAGTACTTC.

The chain employs TRBV6-5 and TRBJ2-7, with TRBD1 as a possible D gene (7 bases). The ends were cut back, 6 bases at V and 2 bases at J, with 17 bases in the middle. The length of the CDR3 is 15 residues. The germline V gene encodes CDR1 MNHEY and CDR2 SVGAGI. CDR3 in amino acids: CASSYGGDSTYEQYF. For the CDR3, the DNA is TGTGCCAGCAGCTACGGAGGGGACAGTACCTACGAGCAGTACTTC.

To note about this clone: One end of the junction is discordant with germline, which a read error may explain. The chain combines TRBV5-1 with TRBJ2-7; the match to TRBD1 covers 11 bases. This CDR3 spans 15 amino acids. Germline V lookup: CDR1 SGHRS, CDR2 YFSETQ. CDR3 protein: CASSSRTGGSSEQYF. DNA of the CDR3: TGCGCCAGCAGCTCACGGACAGGGGGCTCCTCCGAGCAGTACTTC. Complete variable domain (other parts from reference TRBV5-1 and TRBJ2-7): KAGVTQTPRYLIKTRGQQVTLSCSPISGHRSVSWYQQTPGQGLQFLFEYFSETQRNKGNFPGRFSGRQFSNSRSEMNVSTLELGDSALYLCASSSRTGGSSEQYFGPGTRLTVT.

This clone appeared a few times. The chain is built from TRBV29-1 and TRBJ1-2; D is possibly TRBD1 (6 bases). The V end lost 2 bases, the J end lost 4 bases, and 11 bases lay between the germline ends. The CDR3 extends over 13 amino acids. Germline V lookup: CDR1 SQVTM, CDR2 ANQGSEA. The DNA for the CDR3 is TGCAGCGTTGAAACAGGGTTATTCTATGGCTACACCTTC. It is translated as CSVETGLFYGYTF.

A note on this clone: This sample includes further DNA sequences coding for the same CDR3. This sequence joins TRBV5-1 and TRBJ2-3; D call uncertain. V lost 4 bases to trimming and J lost 0 bases, with 6 bases between them. The CDR3 sequence is 13 residues long. CDR1 is SGHRS, CDR2 YFSETQ, per germline. This CDR3 reads CASSLGSTDTQYF. The DNA for the CDR3 is TGCGCCAGCAGCCTGGGTAGCACAGATACGCAGTATTTT. The complete variable domain, with remaining parts taken from reference TRBV5-1 and TRBJ2-3, reads KAGVTQTPRYLIKTRGQQVTLSCSPISGHRSVSWYQQTPGQGLQFLFEYFSETQRNKGNFPGRFSGRQFSNSRSEMNVSTLELGDSALYLCASSLGSTDTQYFGPGTRLTVL.

The rearrangement links TRBV5-1 to TRBJ2-7, with D perhaps TRBD1 or TRBD2 (5 bases each). V was shortened by 4 bases and J by 5 bases, with 13 bases between the two germline ends. This CDR3 contains 13 residues. CDR1 and CDR2 (germline): SGHRS, YFSETQ. CDR3 residues: CASSHPRGHEQYF. The CDR3, as DNA: TGCGCCAGCAGCCACCCGAGGGGCCACGAGCAGTACTTC.

The rearrangement joins TRBV27 to TRBJ2-5; TRBD2 might be the D (6 bases). The DNA end favors TRBJ2-7, so the J call may be wrong. The CDR3 is made up of 12 amino acids. Germline CDR1 reads MNHEY; CDR2 reads SMNVEV (reference sequence). CDR3 nucleotides: TGTGCCTCGGGGGAATTCTTCTACGAGCAGTACTTC. Protein: CASGEFFYEQYF.

This chain uses TRBV19 with TRBJ1-6; 8 bases align to TRBD1. Per the germline V gene, CDR1 is LNHDA and CDR2 is SQIVND (reference sequence). After removal of 5 bases from V and 6 bases from J, the junction contained 6 bases not matched to a gene. This CDR3 has 15 residues. CDR3 bases: TGTGCCAGTAGTCCCGACAGGGGAGGTAATTCACCCCTCCACTTT. Translation: CASSPDRGGNSPLHF.

The chain employs TRBV10-3 and TRBJ2-7, with 7 bases lining up with TRBD1. J lost 1 base, V lost 1 base, and 7 bases had no gene match. CDR3 size: 16 residues. CDR1 and CDR2 (germline): ENHRY, SYGVKD. CDR3 loop: CAISELTQGQSYEQYF. In DNA, the CDR3 is TGTGCCATCAGTGAGTTAACCCAGGGACAGTCCTACGAGCAGTACTTC.

This chain joins TRBV5-1 and TRBJ1-1, with no clear D. CDR1 and CDR2 (germline): SGHRS, YFSETQ. V was pared by 0 bases and J by 5 bases, with 8 bases between. The CDR3 is made up of 13 amino acids. The CDR3 nucleotides are TGCGCCAGCAGCTTGGTTGGGAAGACTGAAGCTTTCTTT. Translated: CASSLVGKTEAFF.

This chain links TRBV7-8 with TRBJ1-1; D remains unclear. Deletions cut 1 base from V and 5 bases from J, with 11 bases between. Germline V gene lookup returns CDR1 SGHVS and CDR2 FQNEAQ. This CDR3 comprises 14 residues. CDR3 in amino acids: CASSLVSLGTEAFF. DNA of the CDR3: TGTGCCAGCAGCTTAGTGAGTCTAGGGACTGAAGCTTTCTTT.

The chain is built from TRBV28 and TRBJ1-4; 8 bases agree with TRBD1. V was clipped by 1 base and J by 8 bases; unmatched bases: 24. CDR3 size: 21 residues. The germline gives CDR1 MDHEN, CDR2 SYDVKM. CDR3 sequence (DNA): TGTGCCAGCAGTTTATCCCTTGGCAGGGGGCGCCGAGAGGGGCTCAAGGAAAAACTGTTTTTT. Amino acid sequence: CASSLSLGRGRREGLKEKLFF.

V gene TRBV12-5 combines with J gene TRBJ1-1, with 7 nucleotides matching TRBD1. Per germline, CDR1 LGHNT and CDR2 FRNRAP. J was trimmed by 5 bases and V by 5 bases; bases with no gene match: 8. The CDR3 contains 14 residues. CDR3 sequence: CASGPPQGRTEAFF. The CDR3 bases are TGTGCTAGTGGTCCGCCACAGGGGAGGACTGAAGCTTTCTTT.

This chain joins TRBV6-1 and TRBJ1-1, with TRBD1 matching over 7 bases. This CDR3 spans 15 amino acids. Per germline, CDR1 MNHNS and CDR2 SASEGT. V lost 5 bases and J lost 4; bases outside the gene matches: 10. The CDR3 protein is CASSLYGTESTEAFF. The CDR3 region has the DNA TGTGCCAGCAGTCTCTACGGGACAGAGAGCACTGAAGCTTTCTTT.

V usage is TRBV4-1 and J usage is TRBJ1-4; 7 nucleotides align to TRBD1. Germline V gene sequence: CDR1 MGHRA, CDR2 YSYEKL. CDR3 size: 19 residues. V lost 0 bases, J lost 3 bases, and 13 bases stayed unmatched. The CDR3 DNA is TGCGCCAGCAGCCAAGATGTGGGGCTAAAGGGGGCGTCTAATGAAAAACTGTTTTTT. Translating gives CASSQDVGLKGASNEKLFF.

The V call is TRBV5-1, the J call TRBJ1-1; perhaps TRBD1 as D (6 bases). In germline, CDR1 is SGHRS, CDR2 YFSETQ. The CDR3 has 15 residues. Trimming stripped 0 bases from V and 4 bases from J, with 13 bases between. The CDR3 nucleotides read TGCGCCAGCAGCTTGGGGCCAGGGGCGGGCACTGAAGCTTTCTTT. Its protein is CASSLGPGAGTEAFF.

In its sample, this clone was seen once. This chain links TRBV30 with TRBJ2-2; the D is unclear. Germline CDR1 GTSNPN, CDR2 SVGIG (reference sequence). The CDR3 contains 15 residues. V was pared by 3 bases and J by 0 bases, with 11 bases between. The CDR3 sequence is CAWRVGLANTGELFF. CDR3 in DNA: TGTGCCTGGAGGGTGGGCCTTGCGAACACCGGGGAGCTGTTTTTT.

This chain links TRBV7-9 with TRBJ1-6; no reliable D call. Trimming cost V 6 bases and J 4 bases, with 19 bases left between them. Germline CDR1 and CDR2: SEHNR and FQNEAQ (reference sequence). The CDR3 has 17 residues. The CDR3 nucleotides read TGTGCCAGCAGTTTTCTCACCCCAGCGGCTTATAATTCACCCCTCCACTTT. It codes for CASSFLTPAAYNSPLHF.

Only one count was recorded for this clone. This sequence joins TRBV7-9 and TRBJ1-2, with D hard to call. V dropped 0 bases and J dropped 8 bases, with 10 bases sitting between them. CDR3 length: 13 residues. Germline assignment: CDR1 SEHNR and CDR2 FQNEAQ (reference sequence). The CDR3 coding sequence is TGTGCCAGCAGCTTAGCAGGGCCTATAGGCTACACCTTC. Translated, it gives CASSLAGPIGYTF.

The chain combines TRBV7-9 with TRBJ2-1; 8 nucleotides align to TRBD1. The CDR3 has 14 amino acids. In germline, CDR1 is SEHNR, CDR2 FQNEAQ (reference sequence). After removal of 3 bases from V and 6 bases from J, the junction contained 4 bases not matched to a gene. The CDR3 DNA reads as TGTGCCAGCAGCTTTCCCGGACAGGGCAATGAGCAGTTCTTC. It is translated as CASSFPGQGNEQFF.

The chain carries TRBV7-8 and TRBJ1-1; weak D call: TRBD1 (6 bases). Germline V CDR1 and CDR2: SGHVS, FQNEAQ. The CDR3 is 15 residues long. Deletions cut 4 bases from V and 6 bases from J, with 18 bases between. The CDR3 sequence is CASSYRAVAKAEAFF. CDR3 nucleotides: TGTGCCAGCAGCTACAGGGCGGTCGCCAAGGCTGAAGCTTTCTTT.

This clone has only a few counts. The chain joins TRBV6-5 to TRBJ1-5; D is perhaps TRBD1 (5 bases). Trimming took off 5 bases at V and 7 bases at J, with 15 bases between the two ends. The length of the CDR3 is 14 residues. Germline CDR1 and CDR2: MNHEY and SVGAGI. CDR3 DNA sequence: TGTGCCAGCAGTGACACTCAAGGGGTCCAGCCCCAGCATTTT. Translation gives CASSDTQGVQPQHF.

V gene TRBV7-6 combines with J gene TRBJ2-6; D call uncertain. Germline-derived CDR1 and CDR2 are SGHVS and FNYEAQ. V was pared by 2 bases and J by 1 base, with 18 bases between. This CDR3 comprises 19 residues. The CDR3 sequence: CASSLTRNLGLSGANVLTF. The CDR3 DNA reads TGTGCCAGCAGCTTAACCAGGAATCTAGGTCTTTCTGGGGCCAACGTCCTGACTTTC.

A single count supports this clone. The gene calls are TRBV18 and TRBJ1-2; D gene uncertain. The length of the CDR3 is 13 residues. Germline V gives CDR1 KGHSH, CDR2 LQKENI. V lost 1 base to trimming and J lost 2 bases, with 5 bases between them. CDR3 region: CASSPRPNYGYTF. CDR3 nucleotide sequence: TGTGCCAGCTCACCACGTCCGAACTATGGCTACACCTTC.

J is TRBJ2-7 and V is TRBV28; D is possibly TRBD1 or TRBD2 (5 bases each). The V end was cut by 4 bases, the J end by 5 bases, with 18 bases between. CDR1 is MDHEN, CDR2 SYDVKM, per germline. This CDR3 has 15 amino acids. The CDR3 spells CASSSTLGPFHEQYF. CDR3 sequence (DNA): TGTGCCAGCAGTTCTACCTTGGGACCATTCCACGAGCAGTACTTC.

The chain carries TRBV15 and TRBJ1-5; D is unclear. Germline-derived CDR1 and CDR2 are LNHNV and YYDKDF (reference sequence). The CDR3 is 15 residues long. V was clipped by 0 bases and J by 6 bases, with 12 bases between them. The DNA of the CDR3 is TGTGCCACCAGCAGAGATAGAGGGTTCGGTCAGCCCCAGCATTTT. It translates to CATSRDRGFGQPQHF.